This T cell receptor (beta chain) was captured in a study of Graves' ophthalmopathy and Graves' hyperthyroidism. The wider study: No treatment had been given when peripheral blood was collected at initial diagnosis. Study-level results: For separating ophthalmopathy from stable hyperthyroidism, a 13-signature model gave over 85% sensitivity and 81.08% specificity.

The sample holds many counts of this clonotype. The antigen remains undetermined. Having ophthalmopathy, the donors showed moderate-to-severe activity, CAS ≥3 and NOSPECS ≥4, with disease lasting under 3 months. Uncontrolled infections, other autoimmune diseases, pregnancy or lactation barred patients from enrollment. The CDR3 length is 12 residues. The V and J ends lost 11 bases and 1 base respectively, with 9 bases between them. CDR1 and CDR2 from the germline V gene are ENHRY and SYGVKD. TCR beta CDR3 amplification used RNA transcripts. After a first-round RT-PCR with HTBI primers, a second-round multiplex PCR was run. In TCRdb, the multiplex PCR reads were re-called with MiXCR into one record per CDR3 protein. The sample has hundreds of thousands of distinct CDR3 sequences, 40% seen once.

This TCR was recovered from an adult man with Graves' ophthalmopathy. Material for sequencing was peripheral blood. This chain joins TRBV10-3 and TRBJ1-3; D gene unclear. CDR3 DNA: TGTGCCGTCTCAGGTTCTGGAAACACCATATATTTT. It codes for CAVSGSGNTIYF.